This T cell receptor beta chain was sequenced for a study of T cell changes during pregnancy in multiple sclerosis. Data came from immunoSEQ multiplex PCR; TCRdb stores just in-frame clones and leaves some out. The sample shows about 29,000 clones, 75% to 95% of them seen only once. V was clipped by 2 bases and J by 0 bases, with 8 bases between them. Per germline, CDR1 MNHEY and CDR2 SMNVEV (reference sequence). CDR3 length: 14 amino acids. The sample consisted of CD8+ T cells from peripheral blood mononuclear cells, taken before pregnancy. The TCR was taken from a female donor with multiple sclerosis, enrolled in a pregnancy study. This chain links TRBV27 with TRBJ2-7; no clear D. The CDR3 here is CASSLRSTSYEQYF. The CDR3 DNA is TGTGCCAGCAGTTTACGCTCTACCTCCTACGAGCAGTACTTC.